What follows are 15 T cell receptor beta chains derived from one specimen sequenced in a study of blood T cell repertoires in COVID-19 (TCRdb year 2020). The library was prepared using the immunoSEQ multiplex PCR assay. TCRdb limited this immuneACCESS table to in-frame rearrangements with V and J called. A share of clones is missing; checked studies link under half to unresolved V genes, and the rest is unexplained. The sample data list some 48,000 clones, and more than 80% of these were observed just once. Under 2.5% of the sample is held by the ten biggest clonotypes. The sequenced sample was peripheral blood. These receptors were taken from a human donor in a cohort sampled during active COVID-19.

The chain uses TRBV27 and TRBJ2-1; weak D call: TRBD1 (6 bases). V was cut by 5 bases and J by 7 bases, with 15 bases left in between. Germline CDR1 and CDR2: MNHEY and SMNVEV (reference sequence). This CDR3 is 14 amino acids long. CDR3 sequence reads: CASSLRIQGNEQFF. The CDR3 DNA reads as TGTGCCAGCAGTCTAAGGATTCAGGGGAATGAGCAGTTCTTC.

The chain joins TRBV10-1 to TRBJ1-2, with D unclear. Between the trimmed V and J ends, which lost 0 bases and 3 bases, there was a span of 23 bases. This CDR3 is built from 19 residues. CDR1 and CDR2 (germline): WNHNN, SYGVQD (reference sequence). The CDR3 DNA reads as TGCGCCAGCAGTGAGTCGAGCCCCGATGGAGAGGGTTCTGACTATGGCTACACCTTC. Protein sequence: CASSESSPDGEGSDYGYTF.

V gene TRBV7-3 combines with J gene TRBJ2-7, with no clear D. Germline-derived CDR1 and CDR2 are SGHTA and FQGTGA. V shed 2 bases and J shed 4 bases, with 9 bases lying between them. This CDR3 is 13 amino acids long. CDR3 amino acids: CASSLWADYEQYF. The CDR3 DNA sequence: TGTGCCAGCAGCTTATGGGCAGATTACGAGCAGTACTTC. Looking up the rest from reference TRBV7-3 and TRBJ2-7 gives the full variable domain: GAGVSQTPSNKVTEKGKYVELRCDPISGHTALYWYRQSLGQGPEFLIYFQGTGAADDSGLPNDRFFAVRPEGSVSTLKIQRTERGDSAVYLCASSLWADYEQYFGPGTRLTVT.

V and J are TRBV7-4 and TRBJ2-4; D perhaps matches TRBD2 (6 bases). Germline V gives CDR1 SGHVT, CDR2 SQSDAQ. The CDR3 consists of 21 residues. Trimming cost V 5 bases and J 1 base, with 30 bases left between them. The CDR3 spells CASSPGRGTPLTGSAKNIQYF. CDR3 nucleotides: TGTGCCAGCAGCCCCGGGAGAGGGACTCCCTTGACCGGGTCGGCCAAAAACATTCAGTACTTC.

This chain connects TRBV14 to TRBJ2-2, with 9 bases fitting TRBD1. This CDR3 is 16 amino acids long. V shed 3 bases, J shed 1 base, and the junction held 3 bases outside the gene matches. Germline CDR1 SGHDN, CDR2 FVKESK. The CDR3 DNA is TGTGCCAGCAGCCAGTGGACAGGGGTGAACACCGGGGAGCTGTTTTTT. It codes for CASSQWTGVNTGELFF.

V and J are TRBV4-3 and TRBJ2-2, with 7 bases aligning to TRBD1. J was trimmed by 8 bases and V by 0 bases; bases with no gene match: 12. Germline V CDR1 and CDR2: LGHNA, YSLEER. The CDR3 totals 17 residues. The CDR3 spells CASSQDKTGRGVGELFF. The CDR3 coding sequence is TGCGCCAGCAGCCAAGATAAGACAGGGAGAGGGGTAGGGGAGCTGTTTTTT.

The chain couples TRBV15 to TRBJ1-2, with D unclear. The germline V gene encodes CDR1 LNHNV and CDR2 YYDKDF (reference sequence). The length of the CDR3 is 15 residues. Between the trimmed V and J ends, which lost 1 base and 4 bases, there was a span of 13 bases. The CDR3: CATSRAPPGLYGYTF. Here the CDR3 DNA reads TGTGCCACCAGCAGAGCCCCTCCAGGACTCTATGGCTACACCTTC.

The CDR3 sequence: CASSSGRAGDTQYF. Here the CDR3 DNA reads TGTGCCAGCAGCTCGGGTAGGGCGGGAGATACGCAGTATTTT. J is TRBJ2-3 and V is TRBV11-3, with a possible D match to TRBD2 (5 bases). The V end lost 4 bases, the J end lost 5 bases, and 13 bases lay between the germline ends. Germline CDR1 is SGHNT and CDR2 is YENEEA. This CDR3 has 14 amino acids.

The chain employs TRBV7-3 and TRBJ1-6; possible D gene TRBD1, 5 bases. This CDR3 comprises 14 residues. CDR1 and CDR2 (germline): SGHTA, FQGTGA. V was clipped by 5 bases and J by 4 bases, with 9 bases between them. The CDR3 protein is CASSNTGYNSPLHF. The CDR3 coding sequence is TGTGCCAGCAGCAACACAGGATATAATTCACCCCTCCACTTT.

The chain's CDR3 is CATSDSKGQGRGRETQYF. CDR3 nucleotide sequence: TGTGCCACCAGTGATTCCAAGGGACAGGGAAGGGGTCGGGAGACCCAGTACTTC. This chain links TRBV24-1 with TRBJ2-5; TRBD1 agrees at 9 bases. In germline, CDR1 is KGHDR, CDR2 SFDVKD. The CDR3 sequence is 18 residues long. J gave up 5 bases and V 2 bases, and 14 bases lay outside the gene matches.

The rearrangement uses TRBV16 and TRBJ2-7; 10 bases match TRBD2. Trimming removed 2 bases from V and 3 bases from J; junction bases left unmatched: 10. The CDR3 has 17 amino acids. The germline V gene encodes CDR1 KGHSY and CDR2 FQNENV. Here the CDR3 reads CASSQVTSGTPFYEQYF. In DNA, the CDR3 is TGTGCCAGCAGCCAAGTTACTAGCGGGACCCCTTTCTACGAGCAGTACTTC.

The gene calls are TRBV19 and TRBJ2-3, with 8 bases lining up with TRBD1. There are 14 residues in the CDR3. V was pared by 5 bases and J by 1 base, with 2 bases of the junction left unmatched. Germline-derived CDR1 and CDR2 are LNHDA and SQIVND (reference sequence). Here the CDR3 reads CASSLDRGTDTQYF. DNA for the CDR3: TGTGCCAGTAGTCTGGACAGGGGCACAGATACGCAGTATTTT.

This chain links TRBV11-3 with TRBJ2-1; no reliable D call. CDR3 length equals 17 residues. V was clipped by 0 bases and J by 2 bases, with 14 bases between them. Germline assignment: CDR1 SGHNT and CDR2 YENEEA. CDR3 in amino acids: CASSLDGQVSPYNEQFF. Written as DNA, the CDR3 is TGTGCCAGCAGCTTAGATGGGCAGGTGAGCCCCTACAATGAGCAGTTCTTC. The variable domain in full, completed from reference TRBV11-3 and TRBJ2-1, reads EAGVVQSPRYKIIEKKQPVAFWCNPISGHNTLYWYLQNLGQGPELLIRYENEEAVDDSQLPKDRFSAERLKGVDSTLKIQPAELGDSAVYLCASSLDGQVSPYNEQFFGPGTRLTVL.

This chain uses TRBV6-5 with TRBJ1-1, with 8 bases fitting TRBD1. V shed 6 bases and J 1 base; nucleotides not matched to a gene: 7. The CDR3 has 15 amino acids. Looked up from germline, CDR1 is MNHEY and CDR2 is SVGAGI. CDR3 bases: TGTGCCAGCAGAATTGGCGGGACAGGGAACACTGAAGCTTTCTTT. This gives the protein CASRIGGTGNTEAFF.

CDR3 coding DNA: TGTGCCAGCAGTTTAAGCTACCAAGGACACTATAGCAATCAGCCCCAGCATTTT. Its translation: CASSLSYQGHYSNQPQHF. The chain uses TRBV28 and TRBJ1-5, with D perhaps TRBD1 (5 bases). This CDR3 comprises 18 residues. Trimming shortened V by 2 bases and J by 0 bases, and 17 bases separated the two germline ends. Germline V gives CDR1 MDHEN, CDR2 SYDVKM.